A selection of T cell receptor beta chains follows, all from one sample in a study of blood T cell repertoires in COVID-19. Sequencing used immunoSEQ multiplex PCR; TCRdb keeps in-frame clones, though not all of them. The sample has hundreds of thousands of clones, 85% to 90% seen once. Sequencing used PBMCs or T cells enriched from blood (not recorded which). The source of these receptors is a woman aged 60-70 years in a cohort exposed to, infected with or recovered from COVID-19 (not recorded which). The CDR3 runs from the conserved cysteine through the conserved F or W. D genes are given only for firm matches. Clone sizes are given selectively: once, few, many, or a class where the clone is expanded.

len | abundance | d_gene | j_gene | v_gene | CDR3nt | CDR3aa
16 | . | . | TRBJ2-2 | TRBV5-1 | TGCGCCAGCAGCCCGACACAGAGAACGAACACCGGGGAGCTGTTTTTT | CASSPTQRTNTGELFF
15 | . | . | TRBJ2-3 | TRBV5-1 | TGCGCCAGCAGCTTGCTGGAGAGTATAGCAGATACGCAGTATTTT | CASSLLESIADTQYF
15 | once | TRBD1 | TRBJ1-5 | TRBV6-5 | TGTGCCAGCAGTACAGGGGAATTGGGGAATCAGCCCCAGCATTTT | CASSTGELGNQPQHF
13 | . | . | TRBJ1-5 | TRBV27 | TGTGCCAGCAGTTTGTCTGGCAATCAGCCCCAGCATTTT | CASSLSGNQPQHF
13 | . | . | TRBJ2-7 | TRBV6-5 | TGTGCCAGCAGCCTTACGACAGGCTACGAGCAGTACTTC | CASSLTTGYEQYF
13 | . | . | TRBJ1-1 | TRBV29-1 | TGCAGCGCTTGGGCCCGCCCCGACACTGAAGCTTTCTTT | CSAWARPDTEAFF
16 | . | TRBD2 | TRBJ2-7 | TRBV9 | TGTGCCAGCAGCCCCATCGTAGCGGGAGGGCCCACCGAGCGGTACTTC | CASSPIVAGGPTERYF
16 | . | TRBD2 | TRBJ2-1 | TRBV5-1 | TGCGCCAGCAGCTCCCAGACTAGCGGGGGGTACAATGAGCAGTTCTTC | CASSSQTSGGYNEQFF
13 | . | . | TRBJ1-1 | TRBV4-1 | TGCGCCAGCAGCCAAGAGTCGGCAGGTGAAGCTTTCTTT | CASSQESAGEAFF
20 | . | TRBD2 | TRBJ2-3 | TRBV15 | TGTGCCACCAGCAGTCGGACTAGCGGGAGGGCCCAAACGCGCACAGATACGCAGTATTTT | CATSSRTSGRAQTRTDTQYF
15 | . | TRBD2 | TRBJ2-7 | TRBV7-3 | TGTGCCAGCAGGCGGAAGACTAGCGGGAGCTACGAGCAGTACTTC | CASRRKTSGSYEQYF
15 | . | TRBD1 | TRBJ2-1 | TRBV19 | TGTGCCAGTAGTATCCTCCGGGACAGGGGGCTGGAGCAGTTCTTC | CASSILRDRGLEQFF
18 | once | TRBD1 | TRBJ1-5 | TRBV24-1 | TGTGCCACCAGTGATTCGTCAGGGGGTGGGTATAGCAATCAGCCCCAGCATTTT | CATSDSSGGGYSNQPQHF
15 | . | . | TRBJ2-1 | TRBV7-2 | TGTGCCAGCACCCTGGAGGGGAGTCACTACAATGAGCAGTTCTTC | CASTLEGSHYNEQFF
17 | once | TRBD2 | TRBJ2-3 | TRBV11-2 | TGTGCCAGCAGCTTCGGATTAGCGGGGCAACGCACAGATACGCAGTATTTT | CASSFGLAGQRTDTQYF
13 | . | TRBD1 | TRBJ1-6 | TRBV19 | TGTGCCATAGGGACAGCCGGCAATTCACCCCTCCACTTT | CAIGTAGNSPLHF
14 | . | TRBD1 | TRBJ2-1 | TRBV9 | TGTGCCAGCAGCGTTGGGACAGGGTTGAATGAGCAGTTCTTC | CASSVGTGLNEQFF
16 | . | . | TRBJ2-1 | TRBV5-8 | TGTGCCAGCAGCTTGGATGCGGGGAGCCCGACCAATGAGCAGTTCTTC | CASSLDAGSPTNEQFF
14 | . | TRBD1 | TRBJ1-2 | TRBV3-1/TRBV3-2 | TGTGCCAGCAGCCCCGGACAGGGGAGGTATGGCTACACCTTC | CASSPGQGRYGYTF
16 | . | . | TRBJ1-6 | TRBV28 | TGTGCCAGCAGTTTATATTCACAGTCCAAAAATTCACCCCTCCACTTT | CASSLYSQSKNSPLHF
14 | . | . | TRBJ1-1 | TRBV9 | TGTGCCAGCAGTGAGACAGCCATGAACACTGAAGCTTTCTTT | CASSETAMNTEAFF
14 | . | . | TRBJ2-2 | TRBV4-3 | TGCGCCAGCAGCCAAGACAGGGTCACCGGGGAGCTGTTTTTT | CASSQDRVTGELFF
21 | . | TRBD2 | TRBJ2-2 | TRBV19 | TGTGCCAGTAGTCCCGAAGGGGATAGCGGGATATACCTAGAGAACACCGGGGAGCTGTTTTTT | CASSPEGDSGIYLENTGELFF
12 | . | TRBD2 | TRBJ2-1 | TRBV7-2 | TGTGCCAGCTACGGACTAGTCGATGAGCAGTTCTTC | CASYGLVDEQFF
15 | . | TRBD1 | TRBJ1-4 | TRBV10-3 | TGTGCCATCAGTGAGGGGACAGGGGGGGGTGAAAAACTGTTTTTT | CAISEGTGGGEKLFF
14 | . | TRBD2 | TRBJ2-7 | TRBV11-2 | TGTGCCAGCAGGGCGGGAGGGCTAAGCTACGAGCAGTACTTC | CASRAGGLSYEQYF
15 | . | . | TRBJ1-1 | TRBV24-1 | TGTGCCACCAGTGGAGGGAAGGCCTCGAACACTGAAGCTTTCTTT | CATSGGKASNTEAFF
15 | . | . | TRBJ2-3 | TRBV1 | TGCACCAGCAGGCTAGCGGGACGTAATACAGATACGCAGTATTTT | CTSRLAGRNTDTQYF
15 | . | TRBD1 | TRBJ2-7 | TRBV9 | TGTGCCAGCAGCGGGGAGGACAGGGCCTTCTACGAGCAGTACTTC | CASSGEDRAFYEQYF
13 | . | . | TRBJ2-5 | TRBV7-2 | TGTGCCAGCAGCTTTACTATAAGAGAGACCCAGTACTTC | CASSFTIRETQYF
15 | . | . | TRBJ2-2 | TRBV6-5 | TGTGCCAGCAAGGTCTTCTCGCGGTTCGCCGGGGAGCTGTTTTTT | CASKVFSRFAGELFF
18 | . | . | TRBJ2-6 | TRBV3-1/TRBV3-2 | TGTGCCAGCAGCCAAGTCCATTCAGGGGTCTCTGGGGCCAACGTCCTGACTTTC | CASSQVHSGVSGANVLTF
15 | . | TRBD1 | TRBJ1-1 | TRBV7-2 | TGTGCCAGCAGTCCGGACCGGACAGGGGGGACTGAAGCTTTCTTT | CASSPDRTGGTEAFF
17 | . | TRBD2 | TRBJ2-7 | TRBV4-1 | TGCGCCAGCAGCCAAGGAGTCGCTAGCGGGAGAAGGAACGAGCAGTACTTC | CASSQGVASGRRNEQYF
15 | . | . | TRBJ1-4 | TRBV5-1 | TGCGCCAGCAGCTTGGAAGGAGGAAATCATGAAAAACTGTTTTTT | CASSLEGGNHEKLFF
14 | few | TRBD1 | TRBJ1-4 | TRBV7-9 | TGTGCCAGCAGCCAAGACAGGGGAAGGGAAAAACTGTTTTTT | CASSQDRGREKLFF
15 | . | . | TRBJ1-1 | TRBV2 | TGTGCCAGCAGGCTCCGTCTGTCAGGGGACACTGAAGCTTTCTTT | CASRLRLSGDTEAFF
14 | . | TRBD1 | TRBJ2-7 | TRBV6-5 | TGTGCCAGCAGTTATGGACAGGGATTTGGCGAGCAGTACTTC | CASSYGQGFGEQYF
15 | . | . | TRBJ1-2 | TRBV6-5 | TGTGCCAGCAGCCCCGACAGGATTTCGCCCCGTGGCTACACCTTC | CASSPDRISPRGYTF
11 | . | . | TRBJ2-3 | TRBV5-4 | TGTGCCAGCCACATCAGTGATACGCAGTATTTT | CASHISDTQYF
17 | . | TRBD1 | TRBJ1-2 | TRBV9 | TGTGCCAGCAGCAATTCGCTCGGGACAGGGGGGTACTATGGCTACACCTTC | CASSNSLGTGGYYGYTF
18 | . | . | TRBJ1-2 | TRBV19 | TGTGCCAGTAGTATTAAGGGGACACGGGTCTTGCTGAAGAGTGGCTACACCTTC | CASSIKGTRVLLKSGYTF
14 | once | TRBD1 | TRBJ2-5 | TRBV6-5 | TGTGCCAGCAGACGACAGGGGGCGACGGAGACCCAGTACTTC | CASRRQGATETQYF
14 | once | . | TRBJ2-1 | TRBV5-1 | TGCGCCAGCAGAAAGGAGAGCTCCTACAATGAGCAGTTCTTC | CASRKESSYNEQFF
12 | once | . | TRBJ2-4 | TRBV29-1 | TGCAGCGTTGACGGGGAAGGGAACATTCAGTACTTC | CSVDGEGNIQYF
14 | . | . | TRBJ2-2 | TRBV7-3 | TGTGCCAGCAGCCCTAGCTGGCCGGCCGTAGAGCTGTTTTTT | CASSPSWPAVELFF
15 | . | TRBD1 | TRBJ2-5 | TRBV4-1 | TGCGCCAGCAGCCAAGCGGACAGGGTGATCGAGACCCAGTACTTC | CASSQADRVIETQYF
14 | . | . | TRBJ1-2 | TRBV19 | TGTGCCAGTAGCCTGGGGGGACCTAACTATGGCTACACCTTC | CASSLGGPNYGYTF
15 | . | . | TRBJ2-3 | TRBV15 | TGTGCCACCAGCAGAGGCGCGGGGACCACAGATACGCAGTATTTT | CATSRGAGTTDTQYF
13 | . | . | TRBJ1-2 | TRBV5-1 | TGCGCCAGCAGCAGAACAGCTGACGATGGCTACACCTTC | CASSRTADDGYTF
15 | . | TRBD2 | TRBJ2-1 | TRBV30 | TGTGCCTGGAGGAGACTAGCGGGAGGACGCAATGAGCAGTTCTTC | CAWRRLAGGRNEQFF
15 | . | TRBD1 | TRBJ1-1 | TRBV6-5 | TGTGCCAGCAGCCTCGGGACAGGGGGTATCGGTGAAGCTTTCTTT | CASSLGTGGIGEAFF
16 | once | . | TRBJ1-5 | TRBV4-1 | TGCGCCAGCAGCCCCCCTGGCCCCAATAGCAATCAGCCCCAGCATTTT | CASSPPGPNSNQPQHF
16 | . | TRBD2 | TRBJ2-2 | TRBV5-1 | TGCGCCAGCAGGTCCGCGGCGGGAGGGCTAACCGGGGAGCTGTTTTTT | CASRSAAGGLTGELFF